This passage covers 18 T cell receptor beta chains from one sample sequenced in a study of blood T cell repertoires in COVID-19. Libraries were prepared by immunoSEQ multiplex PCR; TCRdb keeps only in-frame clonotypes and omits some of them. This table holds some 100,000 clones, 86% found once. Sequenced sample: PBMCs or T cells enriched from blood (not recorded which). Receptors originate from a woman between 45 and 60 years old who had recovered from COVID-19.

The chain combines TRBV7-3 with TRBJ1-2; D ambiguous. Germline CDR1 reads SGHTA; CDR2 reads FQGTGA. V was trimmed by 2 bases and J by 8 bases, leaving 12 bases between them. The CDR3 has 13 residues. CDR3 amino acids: CASSLEREGGYTF. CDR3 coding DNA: TGTGCCAGCAGCTTAGAGAGGGAAGGCGGCTACACCTTC.

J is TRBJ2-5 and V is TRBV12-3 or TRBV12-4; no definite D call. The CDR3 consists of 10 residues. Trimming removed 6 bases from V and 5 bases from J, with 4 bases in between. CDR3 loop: CASSLETQYF. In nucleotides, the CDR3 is TGTGCCAGCAGCCTGGAGACCCAGTACTTC.

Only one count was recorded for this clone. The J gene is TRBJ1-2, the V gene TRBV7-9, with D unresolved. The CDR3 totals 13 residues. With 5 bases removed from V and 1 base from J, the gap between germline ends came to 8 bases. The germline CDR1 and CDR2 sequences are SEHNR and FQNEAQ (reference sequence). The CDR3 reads CASSQTGNYGYTF. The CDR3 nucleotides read TGTGCCAGCAGCCAGACGGGTAACTATGGCTACACCTTC.

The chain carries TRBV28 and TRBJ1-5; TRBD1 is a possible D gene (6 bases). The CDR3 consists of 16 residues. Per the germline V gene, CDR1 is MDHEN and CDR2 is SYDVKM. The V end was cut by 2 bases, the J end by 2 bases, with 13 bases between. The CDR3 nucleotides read TGTGCCAGCAGTTTAGGGGCGCCAGGGGGCAATCAGCCCCAGCATTTT. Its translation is CASSLGAPGGNQPQHF.

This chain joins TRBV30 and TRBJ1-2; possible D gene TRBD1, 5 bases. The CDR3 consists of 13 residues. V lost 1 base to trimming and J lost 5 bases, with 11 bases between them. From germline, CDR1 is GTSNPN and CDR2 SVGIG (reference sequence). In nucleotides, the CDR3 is TGTGCCTGGAGTGGGGGAGGGACTTATGGCTACACCTTC. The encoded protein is CAWSGGGTYGYTF. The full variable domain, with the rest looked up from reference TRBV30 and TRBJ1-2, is SQTIHQWPATLVQPVGSPLSLECTVEGTSNPNLYWYRQAAGRGLQLLFYSVGIGQISSEVPQNLSASRPQDRQFILSSKKLLLSDSGFYLCAWSGGGTYGYTFGSGTRLTVV.

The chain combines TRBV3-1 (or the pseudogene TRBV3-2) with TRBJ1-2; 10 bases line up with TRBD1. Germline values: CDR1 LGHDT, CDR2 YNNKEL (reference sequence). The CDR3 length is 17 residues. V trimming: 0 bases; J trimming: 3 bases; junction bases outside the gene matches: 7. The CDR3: CASSQDRGTGADYGYTF. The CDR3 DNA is TGTGCCAGCAGCCAAGATCGGGGGACAGGGGCGGACTATGGCTACACCTTC.

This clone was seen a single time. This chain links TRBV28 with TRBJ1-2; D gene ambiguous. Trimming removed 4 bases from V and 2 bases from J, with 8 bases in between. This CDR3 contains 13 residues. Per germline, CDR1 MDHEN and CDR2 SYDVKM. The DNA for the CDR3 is TGTGCCAGCAGTTATGCGGAGAACTATGGCTACACCTTC. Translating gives CASSYAENYGYTF.

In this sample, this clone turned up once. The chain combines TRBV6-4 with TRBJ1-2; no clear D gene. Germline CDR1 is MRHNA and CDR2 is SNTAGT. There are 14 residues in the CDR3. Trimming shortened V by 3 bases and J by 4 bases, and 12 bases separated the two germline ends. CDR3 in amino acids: CASSENLGSYGYTF. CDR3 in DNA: TGTGCCAGCAGTGAGAACCTAGGAAGCTATGGCTACACCTTC.

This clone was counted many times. The CDR3 DNA sequence: TGCAGCGTTTGGAGTTACACTGAAGCTTTCTTT. It yields the protein CSVWSYTEAFF. The chain links TRBV29-1 to TRBJ1-1; D remains ambiguous. The V end was cut by 5 bases, the J end by 3 bases, with 7 bases between. The CDR3 runs to 11 residues. Germline V gene sequence: CDR1 SQVTM, CDR2 ANQGSEA.

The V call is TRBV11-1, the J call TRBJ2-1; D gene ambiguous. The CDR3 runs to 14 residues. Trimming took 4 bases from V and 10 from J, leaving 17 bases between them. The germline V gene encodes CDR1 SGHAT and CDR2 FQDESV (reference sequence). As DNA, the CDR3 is TGTGCCAGCAGCTCTCTCCCACCAAGCCGCGAGCAGTTCTTC. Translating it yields CASSSLPPSREQFF. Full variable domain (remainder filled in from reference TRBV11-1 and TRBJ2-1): EAEVAQSPRYKITEKSQAVAFWCDPISGHATLYWYRQILGQGPELLVQFQDESVVDDSQLPKDRFSAERLKGVDSTLKIQPAELGDSAMYLCASSSLPPSREQFFGPGTRLTVL.

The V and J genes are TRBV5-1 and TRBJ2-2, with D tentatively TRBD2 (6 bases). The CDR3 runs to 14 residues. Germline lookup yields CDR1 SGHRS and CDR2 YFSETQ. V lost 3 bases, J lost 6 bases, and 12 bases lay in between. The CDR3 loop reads CASSSTPGAGELFF. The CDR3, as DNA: TGCGCCAGCAGCTCCACCCCGGGAGCCGGGGAGCTGTTTTTT.

For the CDR3, the DNA is TGTGCCAGCATCACCTCCTATTCGAACCCAAGAGAGACCCAGTACTTC. It yields the protein CASITSYSNPRETQYF. The V gene is TRBV28, the J gene TRBJ2-5, with no clear D. CDR3 size: 16 residues. Germline assignment: CDR1 MDHEN and CDR2 SYDVKM. V was trimmed by 7 bases and J by 4 bases, leaving 22 bases between them.

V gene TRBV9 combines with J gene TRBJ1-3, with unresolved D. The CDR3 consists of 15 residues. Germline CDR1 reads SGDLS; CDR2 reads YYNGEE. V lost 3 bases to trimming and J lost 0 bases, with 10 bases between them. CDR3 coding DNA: TGTGCCAGCAGCGCTGAAACAGACTCTGGAAACACCATATATTTT. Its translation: CASSAETDSGNTIYF.

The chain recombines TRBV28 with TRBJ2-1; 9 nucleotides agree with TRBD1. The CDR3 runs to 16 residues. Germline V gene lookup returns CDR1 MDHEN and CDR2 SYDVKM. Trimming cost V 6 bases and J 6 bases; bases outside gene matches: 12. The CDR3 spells CASRTSPGQGSNEQFF. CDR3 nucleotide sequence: TGTGCCAGCAGAACATCTCCGGGACAGGGCTCCAATGAGCAGTTCTTC.

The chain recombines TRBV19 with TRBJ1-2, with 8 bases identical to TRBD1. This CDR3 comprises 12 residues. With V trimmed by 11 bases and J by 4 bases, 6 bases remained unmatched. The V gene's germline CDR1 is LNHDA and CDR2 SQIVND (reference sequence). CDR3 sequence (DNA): TGTGCCGGAAGGACAGGGATCTATGGCTACACCTTC. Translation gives CAGRTGIYGYTF.

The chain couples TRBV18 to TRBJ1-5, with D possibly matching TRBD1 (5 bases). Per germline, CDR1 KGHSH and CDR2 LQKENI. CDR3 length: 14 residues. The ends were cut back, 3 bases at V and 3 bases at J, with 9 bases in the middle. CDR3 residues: CASSPGTLNQPQHF. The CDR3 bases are TGTGCCAGCTCACCCGGGACTCTCAATCAGCCCCAGCATTTT.

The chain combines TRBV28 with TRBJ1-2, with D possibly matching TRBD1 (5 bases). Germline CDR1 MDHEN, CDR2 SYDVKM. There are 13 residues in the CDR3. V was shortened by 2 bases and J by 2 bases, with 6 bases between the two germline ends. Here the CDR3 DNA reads TGTGCCAGCAGTTTACCAGGGAACTATGGCTACACCTTC. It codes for CASSLPGNYGYTF.

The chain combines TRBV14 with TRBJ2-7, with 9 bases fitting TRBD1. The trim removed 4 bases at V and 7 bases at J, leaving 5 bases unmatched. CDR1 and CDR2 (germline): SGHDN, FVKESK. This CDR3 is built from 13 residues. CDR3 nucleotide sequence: TGTGCCAGCAGCCCCGGGACAGGGTGGGAGCAGTACTTC. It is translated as CASSPGTGWEQYF.